What follows are 19 T cell receptor beta chains derived from one specimen sequenced in a study of T-cell reconstitution after alpha-beta-depleted transplantation in children. Unique molecular identifiers were incorporated during preparation of the TCRbeta library. TCRdb fed the PCR reads into MiXCR, producing one record per CDR3 protein. Among around 400,000 distinct CDR3 sequences listed, about a fifth were seen once. The sample was PBMCs from the stem cell graft donor, taken from the stem cell graft. The receptors shown here come from a human donor who donated a stem cell graft to a child with acute myeloid leukemia.

The chain links TRBV5-1 to TRBJ1-6; a possible D gene is TRBD1 (6 bases). V shed 1 base and J shed 2 bases, with 16 bases lying between them. CDR1 and CDR2 from the germline V gene are SGHRS and YFSETQ. The CDR3 length is 18 residues. CDR3 amino acids: CASSLWFRGGPYNSPLHF. In nucleotides, the CDR3 is TGCGCCAGCAGCTTGTGGTTCCGGGGGGGGCCCTATAATTCACCCCTCCACTTT.

V and J are TRBV12-3 or TRBV12-4 and TRBJ2-7, with 9 bases that match TRBD2. Losses at the gene ends were 5 bases for V and 2 bases for J; bases not matched to a gene: 10. The CDR3 runs to 16 residues. CDR3 sequence: CASSLRGTSFTYEQYF. The CDR3 DNA sequence: TGTGCCAGCAGTCTACGTGGGACTAGCTTTACCTACGAGCAGTACTTC.

The gene calls are TRBV3-1 and TRBJ2-7; a possible D gene is TRBD1 (6 bases). The CDR3 is made up of 14 amino acids. The V end lost 3 bases, the J end lost 1 base, and 10 bases lay between the germline ends. Germline assignment: CDR1 LGHDT and CDR2 YNNKEL (reference sequence). As DNA, the CDR3 is TGTGCCAGCAGCCAGGACAGAAATTCCTACGAGCAGTACTTC. This encodes CASSQDRNSYEQYF.

V is TRBV7-2 and J is TRBJ2-7, with a tentative D call TRBD2 (7 bases). The CDR3 extends over 15 amino acids. Looked up from germline, CDR1 is SGHTA and CDR2 is FQGNSA. Between the trimmed V and J ends, which lost 5 bases and 2 bases, there was a span of 16 bases. CDR3 in amino acids: CASSPGGGVAYEQYF. CDR3 nucleotide sequence: TGTGCCAGCAGCCCAGGAGGGGGGGTGGCCTACGAGCAGTACTTC.

This CDR3 reads CASSLGSLRGLLGANVLTF. The CDR3 DNA reads TGTGCCAGCAGCTTAGGATCGTTAAGGGGGCTATTGGGGGCCAACGTCCTGACTTTC. The chain couples TRBV11-2 to TRBJ2-6; 7 nucleotides agree with TRBD1. In germline, CDR1 is SGHAT, CDR2 FQNNGV. V was clipped by 1 base and J by 4 bases; unmatched bases: 13. The CDR3 runs to 19 residues. The whole variable domain, remainder taken from reference TRBV11-2 and TRBJ2-6, is EAGVAQSPRYKIIEKRQSVAFWCNPISGHATLYWYQQILGQGPKLLIQFQNNGVVDDSQLPKDRFSAERLKGVDSTLKIQPAKLEDSAVYLCASSLGSLRGLLGANVLTFGAGSRLTVL.

The V gene is TRBV9, the J gene TRBJ1-5; 7 bases agree with TRBD1. The trim removed 5 bases at V and 6 bases at J, leaving 11 bases unmatched. Germline CDR1 and CDR2: SGDLS and YYNGEE. CDR3 length: 15 amino acids. CDR3 in DNA: TGTGCCAGCAGTTCCGCCGACAGGGCTGGTCAGCCCCAGCATTTT. Residues: CASSSADRAGQPQHF.

The V call is TRBV5-8, the J call TRBJ2-5, with 9 bases identical to TRBD2. V trimming: 0 bases; J trimming: 5 bases; junction bases outside the gene matches: 5. This CDR3 has 15 residues. Germline CDR1 and CDR2: SGHTS and YDEGEE. CDR3 sequence reads: CASSLASGNVETQYF. The DNA for the CDR3 is TGTGCCAGCAGCTTGGCTAGCGGGAATGTGGAGACCCAGTACTTC.

This clonotype was observed a few times. The gene calls are TRBV28 and TRBJ2-7; 9 bases match TRBD1. The CDR3 spans 13 residues. The germline CDR1 and CDR2 sequences are MDHEN and SYDVKM. V shed 7 bases and J 5 bases; nucleotides not matched to a gene: 6. CDR3 sequence: CASTPGTGHEQYF. The CDR3 DNA sequence: TGTGCCAGCACCCCAGGGACAGGGCACGAGCAGTACTTC. Drawing the rest from reference TRBV28 and TRBJ2-7, the complete variable domain is DVKVTQSSRYLVKRTGEKVFLECVQDMDHENMFWYRQDPGLGLRLIYFSYDVKMKEKGDIPEGYSVSREKKERFSLILESASTNQTSMYLCASTPGTGHEQYFGPGTRLTVT.

This clonotype was found many times. The rearrangement links TRBV9 to TRBJ2-1; TRBD2 agrees at 8 bases. The V and J ends lost 0 bases and 7 bases, in that order; junction bases with no gene match: 6. CDR3 length: 15 residues. The germline V gene has CDR1 SGDLS and CDR2 YYNGEE. The CDR3 coding sequence is TGTGCCAGCAGCGTAGACCCGGGAGGGCCGAATGAGCAGTTCTTC. Translation: CASSVDPGGPNEQFF.

This clonotype was seen at least ten times. The chain links TRBV12-3 or TRBV12-4 to TRBJ1-1, with D possibly matching TRBD1 (6 bases). Trimming cost V 5 bases and J 4 bases, with 17 bases left between them. The CDR3 is made up of 15 amino acids. In nucleotides, the CDR3 is TGTGCCAGCAGTAGGGACAACTCACGGGGCACTGAAGCTTTCTTT. It translates to CASSRDNSRGTEAFF.

As DNA, the CDR3 is TGTGCCAGCAGGCTCACTGTGAACACTGAAGCTTTCTTT. Amino acid sequence: CASRLTVNTEAFF. The chain carries TRBV6-4 and TRBJ1-1; D unresolved. V lost 6 bases, J lost 0 bases, and 8 bases lay in between. The CDR3 extends over 13 amino acids. Germline V gene data show CDR1 as MRHNA and CDR2 as SNTAGT.

This chain uses TRBV20-1 with TRBJ1-2; the D gene is possibly TRBD1 (6 bases). CDR3 length equals 13 residues. Germline CDR1 DFQATT, CDR2 SNEGSKA (reference sequence). Trimming left V 0 bases short and J 3 bases short, with 8 bases between. CDR3 sequence: CSAREGGDYGYTF. The CDR3, as DNA: TGCAGTGCTAGAGAGGGGGGCGACTATGGCTACACCTTC.

This clonotype appeared a few times. DNA for the CDR3: TGTGCCAGCAGCAAAGTAGCGGGAGCTGGCGATGAGCAGTTCTTC. Its protein is CASSKVAGAGDEQFF. This chain uses TRBV7-9 with TRBJ2-1, with 9 nucleotides matching TRBD2. J was trimmed by 8 bases and V by 5 bases; bases with no gene match: 10. This CDR3 region has 15 residues. Germline V gene sequence: CDR1 SEHNR, CDR2 FQNEAQ (reference sequence).

In its sample, this clonotype was seen many times. The gene calls are TRBV29-1 and TRBJ2-7; 7 bases agree with TRBD2. This CDR3 contains 15 residues. V gave up 6 bases and J gave up 4 bases; unmatched junction bases: 15. Germline loops: CDR1 SQVTM, CDR2 ANQGSEA. In nucleotides, the CDR3 is TGCAGCGTCCCCAGGGAGGGAGGGCCATTATACGAGCAGTACTTC. Translated, it gives CSVPREGGPLYEQYF.

The chain recombines TRBV7-3 with TRBJ2-3, with 11 positions matching TRBD2. This CDR3 contains 18 residues. With V trimmed by 5 bases and J by 3 bases, 13 bases remained unmatched. The germline V gene has CDR1 SGHTA and CDR2 FQGTGA. The CDR3, as DNA: TGTGCCAGCAGCAATAGCGGGAGGGCCGAAAGGACGACAGATACGCAGTATTTT. Amino acids: CASSNSGRAERTTDTQYF.

This rearrangement joins TRBV27 to TRBJ2-5, with D unresolved. This CDR3 spans 15 amino acids. Per germline, CDR1 MNHEY and CDR2 SMNVEV (reference sequence). Trimming left V 3 bases short and J 1 base short, with 12 bases between. The CDR3 nucleotides are TGTGCCAGCAGTTTGCGTACCAGCCCCCAAGAGACCCAGTACTTC. This translates into CASSLRTSPQETQYF.

The rearrangement uses TRBV27 and TRBJ1-2; TRBD1 might be the D (5 bases). The germline CDR1 and CDR2 sequences are MNHEY and SMNVEV (reference sequence). Deletions cut 5 bases from V and 3 bases from J, with 16 bases between. This CDR3 comprises 15 residues. DNA of the CDR3: TGTGCCAGCAGTGCGCGCCCTTGGGGGGACTATGGCTACACCTTC. This codes for CASSARPWGDYGYTF.

This chain connects TRBV28 to TRBJ2-7, with a tentative D call TRBD2 (6 bases). The germline V gene has CDR1 MDHEN and CDR2 SYDVKM. The V and J ends lost 6 bases and 1 base respectively, with 16 bases between them. This CDR3 contains 15 residues. CDR3 in DNA: TGTGCCAGCAGCCTTTCGGCGGGATGGTCCTACGAGCAGTACTTC. Translating it yields CASSLSAGWSYEQYF.

The rearrangement joins TRBV6-4 to TRBJ2-7; D uncertain. The V and J ends lost 6 bases and 2 bases respectively, with 11 bases between them. Germline CDR1 and CDR2: MRHNA and SNTAGT. CDR3 length: 13 amino acids. The DNA for the CDR3 is TGTGCCAGCAGATTAGCCCAAACCTACGAGCAGTACTTC. Translation: CASRLAQTYEQYF.